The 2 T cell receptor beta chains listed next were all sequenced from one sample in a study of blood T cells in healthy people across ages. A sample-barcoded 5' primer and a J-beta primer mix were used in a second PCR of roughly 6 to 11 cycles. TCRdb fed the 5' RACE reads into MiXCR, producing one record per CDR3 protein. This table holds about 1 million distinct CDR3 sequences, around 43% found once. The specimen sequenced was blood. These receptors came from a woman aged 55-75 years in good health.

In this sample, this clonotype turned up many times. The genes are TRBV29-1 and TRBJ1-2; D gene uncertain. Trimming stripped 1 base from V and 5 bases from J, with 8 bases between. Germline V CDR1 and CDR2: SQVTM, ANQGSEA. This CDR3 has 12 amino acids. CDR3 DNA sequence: TGCAGCGTTGAAGTACAGTCATATGGCTACACCTTC. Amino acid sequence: CSVEVQSYGYTF.

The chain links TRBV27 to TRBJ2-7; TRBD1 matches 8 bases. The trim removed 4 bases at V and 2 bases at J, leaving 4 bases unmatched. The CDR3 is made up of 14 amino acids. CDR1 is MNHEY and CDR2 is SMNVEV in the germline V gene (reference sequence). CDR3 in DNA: TGTGCCAGCAGTTGGACAGGGCGGCCCTACGAGCAGTACTTC. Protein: CASSWTGRPYEQYF.